Shown below are 28 T cell receptor beta chains from a single sample sequenced in a study of blood T cell repertoires in COVID-19 (dated by TCRdb to 2020 to 2021). The library relied on the immunoSEQ multiplex PCR assay. In TCRdb, the immuneACCESS table is reduced to in-frame sequences with V and J assigned. These tables do not hold every clone; where another copy was compared, an unresolved V gene accounts for under half, and the others remain unexplained. The table for this sample lists roughly 73,000 clones; about 92% of them were counted only once. The ten largest clones add up to approximately 1.5% of the sample. The sequencing sample was made of peripheral blood. These receptors were obtained from a man aged 50 or older with acute or convalescent COVID-19.

The V and J genes are TRBV9 and TRBJ1-2, with TRBD1 identical over 11 bases. CDR1 and CDR2 from the germline V gene are SGDLS and YYNGEE. The CDR3 sequence is 16 residues long. V lost 1 base, J lost 5 bases, and 7 bases stayed unmatched. In nucleotides, the CDR3 is TGTGCCAGCAGCGTACTTATCGGGACAGGGGGTTATGGCTACACCTTC. It yields the protein CASSVLIGTGGYGYTF.

This clone was detected once. V and J are TRBV27 and TRBJ1-2, with TRBD1 matching 10 bases. Germline trimming cut 3 bases from V and 6 bases from J; bases unmatched to any gene: 7. Germline V gene data show CDR1 as MNHEY and CDR2 as SMNVEV (reference sequence). The CDR3 runs to 15 residues. CDR3 in amino acids: CASSLSWGQGNGYTF. CDR3 nucleotide sequence: TGTGCCAGCAGTTTGTCCTGGGGACAGGGGAATGGCTACACCTTC.

V and J are TRBV6-4 and TRBJ1-2; no clear D gene. Germline V gives CDR1 MRHNA, CDR2 SNTAGT. The CDR3 consists of 16 residues. With 0 bases removed from V and 2 bases from J, the gap between germline ends came to 13 bases. The CDR3 loop is CASSDSSRGQNYGYTF. CDR3 DNA: TGTGCCAGCAGTGACTCGAGTCGGGGTCAGAACTATGGCTACACCTTC.

The V and J genes are TRBV6-4 and TRBJ1-6; no reliable D call. Trimming shortened V by 9 bases and J by 9 bases, and 21 bases separated the two germline ends. CDR3 length: 15 residues. The V gene's germline CDR1 is MRHNA and CDR2 SNTAGT. CDR3 sequence reads: CAREIVGELSSPLHF. CDR3 coding DNA: TGTGCCAGAGAGATAGTTGGGGAGTTGAGTTCACCCCTCCACTTT.

The V gene is TRBV28, the J gene TRBJ1-4; 8 bases align to TRBD1. CDR1 and CDR2 from the germline V gene are MDHEN and SYDVKM. J was trimmed by 2 bases and V by 2 bases; bases with no gene match: 7. The CDR3 length is 17 residues. CDR3 sequence: CASSLPQGQATNEKLFF. The CDR3 nucleotides are TGTGCCAGCAGTTTACCCCAGGGACAGGCCACTAATGAAAAACTGTTTTTT. The full variable domain, in which reference TRBV28 and TRBJ1-4 provide the parts outside the CDR3, is DVKVTQSSRYLVKRTGEKVFLECVQDMDHENMFWYRQDPGLGLRLIYFSYDVKMKEKGDIPEGYSVSREKKERFSLILESASTNQTSMYLCASSLPQGQATNEKLFFGSGTQLSVL.

This rearrangement joins TRBV5-8 to TRBJ2-7; D is unclear. Trimming took off 0 bases at V and 5 bases at J, with 6 bases between the two ends. Germline V gene lookup returns CDR1 SGHTS and CDR2 YDEGEE. CDR3 length equals 12 residues. The CDR3 spells CASSLARHEQYF. CDR3 sequence (DNA): TGTGCCAGCAGCTTGGCCAGGCACGAGCAGTACTTC.

This chain connects TRBV6-5 to TRBJ2-7; the D is unclear. CDR3 size: 13 residues. The germline V gene encodes CDR1 MNHEY and CDR2 SVGAGI. V dropped 6 bases and J dropped 4 bases, with 13 bases sitting between them. Written as DNA, the CDR3 is TGTGCCAGCAGCCCGTACCTAGGTTACGAGCAGTACGTC. Encoded protein: CASSPYLGYEQYV.

This clone appeared a single time. The chain couples TRBV30 to TRBJ1-5, with D possibly TRBD1 on 5 matching bases. Trimming cost V 0 bases and J 2 bases, with 11 bases left between them. CDR1 is GTSNPN, CDR2 SVGIG, per germline (reference sequence). The CDR3 has 15 residues. The CDR3 loop is CAWSVPDRRNQPQHF. The CDR3 DNA reads as TGTGCCTGGAGTGTACCCGACAGACGCAATCAGCCCCAGCATTTT.

The chain recombines TRBV4-1 with TRBJ2-2, with D perhaps matching TRBD2 (6 bases). CDR1 MGHRA and CDR2 YSYEKL come from the germline V gene. CDR3 size: 16 residues. With 1 base removed from V and 5 bases from J, the gap between germline ends came to 14 bases. The DNA for the CDR3 is TGCGCCAGCAGCCAAGCCGAGTGGGGGGATACCGGGGAGCTGTTTTTT. As protein: CASSQAEWGDTGELFF.

The rearrangement links TRBV30 to TRBJ2-3; 9 bases match TRBD1. J was trimmed by 5 bases and V by 0 bases; bases with no gene match: 6. Looked up from germline, CDR1 is GTSNPN and CDR2 is SVGIG (reference sequence). The CDR3 runs 15 residues. CDR3: CAWSVHRGQKDTQYF. The DNA for the CDR3 is TGTGCCTGGAGTGTACACAGGGGGCAAAAAGATACGCAGTATTTT.

J is TRBJ2-3 and V is TRBV28; TRBD2 aligns across 8 bases. The length of the CDR3 is 15 residues. Germline CDR1 reads MDHEN; CDR2 reads SYDVKM. V shed 4 bases, J shed 2 bases, and the junction held 5 bases outside the gene matches. The CDR3: CASSSSGGSTDTQYF. CDR3 nucleotide sequence: TGTGCCAGCAGTTCAAGCGGGGGCTCCACAGATACGCAGTATTTT.

The rearrangement joins TRBV10-3 to TRBJ1-1; no clear D. The germline gives CDR1 ENHRY, CDR2 SYGVKD. Trimming took off 3 bases at V and 3 bases at J, with 2 bases between the two ends. This CDR3 is built from 11 residues. The CDR3: CAISDYTEAFF. CDR3 nucleotide sequence: TGTGCCATCAGTGACTACACTGAAGCTTTCTTT.

This clone showed up just once. The rearrangement links TRBV10-3 to TRBJ2-2, with TRBD2 matching over 10 bases. CDR3 length: 18 amino acids. CDR1 is ENHRY, CDR2 SYGVKD, per germline. The J segment lost 0 bases and the V segment lost 7 bases, leaving 11 bases of the junction unmatched. This chain's CDR3 is CAITSGRAIPANTGELFF. CDR3 DNA: TGTGCCATCACTAGCGGGAGAGCAATTCCCGCGAACACCGGGGAGCTGTTTTTT.

The chain carries TRBV9 and TRBJ2-3; TRBD2 matches 9 bases. The CDR3 sequence is 16 residues long. In germline, CDR1 is SGDLS, CDR2 YYNGEE. Unmatched junction bases numbered 6, after V lost 0 bases and J lost 4 bases. CDR3 residues: CASSVVGGRAADTQYF. Here the CDR3 DNA reads TGTGCCAGCAGCGTAGTTGGCGGGAGGGCTGCAGATACGCAGTATTTT.

The chain employs TRBV28 and TRBJ1-5, with D perhaps TRBD1 (6 bases). Germline CDR1 and CDR2: MDHEN and SYDVKM. V was cut by 10 bases and J by 3 bases, with 19 bases left in between. There are 15 residues in the CDR3. The CDR3 spells CATLGGALANQPQHF. The CDR3 nucleotides are TGTGCCACCCTGGGGGGGGCGTTAGCCAATCAGCCCCAGCATTTT.

The rearrangement uses TRBV19 and TRBJ2-6; 7 positions match TRBD1. CDR1 is LNHDA, CDR2 SQIVND, per germline (reference sequence). Losses at the gene ends were 7 bases for V and 1 base for J; bases not matched to a gene: 13. This CDR3 region has 18 residues. CDR3 coding DNA: TGTGCCAGTATGGGGGTGTGGACAGGCGGTTCTGGGGCCAACGTCCTGACTTTC. It translates to CASMGVWTGGSGANVLTF.

The rearrangement uses TRBV27 and TRBJ2-2, with 12 bases that match TRBD2. J lost 5 bases, V lost 4 bases, and 5 bases had no gene match. The CDR3 extends over 16 amino acids. The germline gives CDR1 MNHEY, CDR2 SMNVEV (reference sequence). The CDR3 is CASSSTSGGGTGELFF. In DNA form, the CDR3 reads TGTGCCAGCAGTTCGACTAGCGGGGGAGGAACCGGGGAGCTGTTTTTT.

The J gene is TRBJ2-6, the V gene TRBV27, with a weak D call TRBD2 (7 bases). CDR1 is MNHEY and CDR2 is SMNVEV in the germline V gene (reference sequence). The CDR3 length is 15 residues. V lost 10 bases to trimming and J lost 0 bases, with 13 bases between them. The DNA of the CDR3 is TGTGCCATAGGGGGGGGCCCCTCTGGGGCCAACGTCCTGACTTTC. Amino acids: CAIGGGPSGANVLTF.

This chain joins TRBV20-1 and TRBJ1-2; weak D call: TRBD1 (6 bases). The CDR3 consists of 15 residues. V dropped 3 bases and J dropped 0 bases, with 14 bases sitting between them. CDR1 and CDR2 from the germline V gene are DFQATT and SNEGSKA (reference sequence). The CDR3 sequence: CSASNRDSTNYGYTF. The DNA for the CDR3 is TGCAGTGCTAGTAACAGGGATAGTACTAACTATGGCTACACCTTC.

The chain recombines TRBV15 with TRBJ1-2; D is unclear. Germline values: CDR1 LNHNV, CDR2 YYDKDF (reference sequence). V was clipped by 0 bases and J by 4 bases, with 15 bases between them. The CDR3 has 16 amino acids. CDR3 in DNA: TGTGCCACCAGCAGAGATATGGAGGCCAGCTTCTATGGCTACACCTTC. This encodes CATSRDMEASFYGYTF.

This rearrangement joins TRBV27 to TRBJ2-7; TRBD1 is a possible D gene (6 bases). CDR1 and CDR2 (germline): MNHEY, SMNVEV (reference sequence). V lost 2 bases, J lost 3 bases, and 17 bases lay in between. The CDR3 is made up of 16 amino acids. The DNA for the CDR3 is TGTGCCAGCAGTTTAGAGGCTCCAGGGGTAGGCTACGAGCAGTACTTC. It codes for CASSLEAPGVGYEQYF.

V usage is TRBV2 and J usage is TRBJ2-1; 10 bases match TRBD2. CDR1 and CDR2 from the germline V gene are SNHLY and FYNNEI. The CDR3 runs 14 residues. V shed 8 bases, J shed 5 bases, and the junction held 6 bases outside the gene matches. DNA of the CDR3: TGTGCCAGCGGTGGGACTAGCGCAAACAATGAGCAGTTCTTC. Residues: CASGGTSANNEQFF.

The rearrangement links TRBV5-1 to TRBJ2-1, with D perhaps matching TRBD1 (6 bases). This CDR3 region has 17 residues. In germline, CDR1 is SGHRS, CDR2 YFSETQ. V was shortened by 4 bases and J by 0 bases, with 17 bases between the two germline ends. The CDR3 protein is CASSGGAARSSYNEQFF. The DNA for the CDR3 is TGCGCCAGCAGCGGGGGCGCAGCCAGAAGCTCCTACAATGAGCAGTTCTTC.

This clone was recorded only once. In DNA, the CDR3 is TGTGCCAGCAGTCCCGGACAGGGGGCGAACACTGAAGCTTTCTTT. Translated: CASSPGQGANTEAFF. The chain is built from TRBV27 and TRBJ1-1; 11 nucleotides agree with TRBD1. Per the germline V gene, CDR1 is MNHEY and CDR2 is SMNVEV (reference sequence). After removal of 5 bases from V and 1 base from J, the junction contained 3 bases not matched to a gene. The CDR3 sequence is 15 residues long.

This clone is a singleton in its sample. This chain connects TRBV19 to TRBJ1-5; D unclear. The ends were cut back, 2 bases at V and 3 bases at J, with 8 bases in the middle. CDR1 is LNHDA and CDR2 is SQIVND in the germline V gene (reference sequence). This CDR3 has 14 residues. The CDR3 is CASSININNQPQHF. The CDR3 nucleotides are TGTGCCAGTAGTATAAACATTAACAATCAGCCCCAGCATTTT.

The chain employs TRBV28 and TRBJ1-5, with D unresolved. The germline CDR1 and CDR2 sequences are MDHEN and SYDVKM. CDR3 length equals 14 residues. V lost 3 bases and J lost 1, with 7 bases in between. The CDR3 region is CASSFRRSNQPQHF. The CDR3 DNA reads as TGTGCCAGCAGTTTCCGCAGAAGCAATCAGCCCCAGCATTTT.

This rearrangement joins TRBV4-2 to TRBJ2-7, with TRBD2 identical over 7 bases. The ends lost 0 bases at V and 1 base at J; junction bases unmatched: 12. Germline V gene sequence: CDR1 LGHNA, CDR2 YNFKEQ. This CDR3 is built from 18 residues. The CDR3 DNA is TGTGCCAGCAGCCAAGATCGGGGAGCGGGGACCTTATCCTACGAGCAGTACTTC. This gives the protein CASSQDRGAGTLSYEQYF.

V and J are TRBV25-1 and TRBJ1-5; possible D gene TRBD1, 5 bases. CDR1 is MGHDK and CDR2 is SYGVNS in the germline V gene. CDR3 size: 14 residues. V lost 7 bases to trimming and J lost 9 bases, with 19 bases between them. CDR3: CASKYRIPIMPQHF. The CDR3 DNA reads as TGTGCCAGCAAGTACAGGATCCCCATAATGCCCCAGCATTTT.